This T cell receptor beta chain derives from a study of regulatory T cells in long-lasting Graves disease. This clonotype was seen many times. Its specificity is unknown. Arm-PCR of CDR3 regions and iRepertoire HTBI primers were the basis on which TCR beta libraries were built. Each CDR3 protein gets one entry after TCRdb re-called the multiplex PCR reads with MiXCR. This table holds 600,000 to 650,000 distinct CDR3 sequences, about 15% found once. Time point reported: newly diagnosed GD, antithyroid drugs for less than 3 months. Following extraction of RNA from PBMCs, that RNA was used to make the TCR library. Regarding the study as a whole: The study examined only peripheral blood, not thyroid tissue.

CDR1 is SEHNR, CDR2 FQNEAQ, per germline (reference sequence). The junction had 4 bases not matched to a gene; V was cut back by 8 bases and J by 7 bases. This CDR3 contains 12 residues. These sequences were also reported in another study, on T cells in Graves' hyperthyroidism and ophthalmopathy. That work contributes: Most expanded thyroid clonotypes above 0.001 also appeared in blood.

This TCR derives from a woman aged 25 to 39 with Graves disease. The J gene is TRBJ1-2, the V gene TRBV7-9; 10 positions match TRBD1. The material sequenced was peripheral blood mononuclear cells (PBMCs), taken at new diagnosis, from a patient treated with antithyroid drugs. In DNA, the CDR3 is TGTGCCAGCGGAGGGGACAGGGGTGGCTACACCTTC. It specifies CASGGDRGGYTF.